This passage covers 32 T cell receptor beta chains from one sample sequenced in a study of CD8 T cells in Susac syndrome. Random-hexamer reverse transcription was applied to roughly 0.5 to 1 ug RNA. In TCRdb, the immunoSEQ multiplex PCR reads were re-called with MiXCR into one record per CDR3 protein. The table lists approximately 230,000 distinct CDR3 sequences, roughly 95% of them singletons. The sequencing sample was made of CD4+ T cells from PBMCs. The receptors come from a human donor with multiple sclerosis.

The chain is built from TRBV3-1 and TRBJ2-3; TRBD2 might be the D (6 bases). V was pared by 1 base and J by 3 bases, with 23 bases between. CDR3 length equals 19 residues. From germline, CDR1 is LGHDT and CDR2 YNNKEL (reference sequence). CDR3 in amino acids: CASSQVIKRVKRGTDTQYF. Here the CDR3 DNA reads TGTGCCAGCAGCCAAGTAATCAAGCGGGTCAAACGAGGTACAGATACGCAGTATTTT.

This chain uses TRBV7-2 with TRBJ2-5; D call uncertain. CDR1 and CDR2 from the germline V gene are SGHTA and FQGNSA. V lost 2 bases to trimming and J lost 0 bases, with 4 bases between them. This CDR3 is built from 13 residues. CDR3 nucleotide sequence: TGTGCCAGCAGCTTATACTACCAAGAGACCCAGTACTTC. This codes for CASSLYYQETQYF.

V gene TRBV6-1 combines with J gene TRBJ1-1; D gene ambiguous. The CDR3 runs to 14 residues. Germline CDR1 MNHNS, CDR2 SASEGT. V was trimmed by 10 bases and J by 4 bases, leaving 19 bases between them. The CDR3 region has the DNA TGTGCCACCCCCCGAGGACGGTTGATCACTGAAGCTTTCTTT. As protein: CATPRGRLITEAFF.

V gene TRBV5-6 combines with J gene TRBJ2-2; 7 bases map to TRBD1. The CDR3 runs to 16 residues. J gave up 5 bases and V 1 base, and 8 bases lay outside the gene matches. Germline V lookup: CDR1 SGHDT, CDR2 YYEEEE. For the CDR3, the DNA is TGTGCCAGCAGCTTGACGGGACAGTGGGCGACCGGGGAGCTGTTTTTT. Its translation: CASSLTGQWATGELFF.

CDR3 amino acids: CASSDGYGLVEEKLFF. CDR3 nucleotides: TGTGCCAGCAGTGATGGGTACGGTTTGGTAGAGGAAAAACTGTTTTTT. V usage is TRBV2 and J usage is TRBJ1-4; D is uncertain. The V gene's germline CDR1 is SNHLY and CDR2 FYNNEI. There are 16 residues in the CDR3. With 3 bases removed from V and 8 bases from J, the gap between germline ends came to 19 bases.

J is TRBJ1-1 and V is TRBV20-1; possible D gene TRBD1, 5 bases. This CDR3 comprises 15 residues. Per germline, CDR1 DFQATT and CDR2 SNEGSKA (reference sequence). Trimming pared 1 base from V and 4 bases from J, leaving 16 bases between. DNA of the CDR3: TGCAGTGCTAGAGTAATGGGTCCCCAGGGCACTGAAGCTTTCTTT. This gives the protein CSARVMGPQGTEAFF.

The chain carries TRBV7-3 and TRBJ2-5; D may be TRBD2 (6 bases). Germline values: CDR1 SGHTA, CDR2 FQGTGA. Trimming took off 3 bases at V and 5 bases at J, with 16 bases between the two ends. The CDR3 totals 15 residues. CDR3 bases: TGTGCCAGCAGCTTGCGCGGGGATTCTCTTGAGACCCAGTACTTC. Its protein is CASSLRGDSLETQYF.

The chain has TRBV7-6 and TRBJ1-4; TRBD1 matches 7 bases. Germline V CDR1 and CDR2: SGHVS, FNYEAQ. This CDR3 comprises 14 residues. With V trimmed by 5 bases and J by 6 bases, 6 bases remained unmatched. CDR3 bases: TGTGCCAGCAGCCAAGACAGGGCCCATGAAAAACTGTTTTTT. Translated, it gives CASSQDRAHEKLFF.

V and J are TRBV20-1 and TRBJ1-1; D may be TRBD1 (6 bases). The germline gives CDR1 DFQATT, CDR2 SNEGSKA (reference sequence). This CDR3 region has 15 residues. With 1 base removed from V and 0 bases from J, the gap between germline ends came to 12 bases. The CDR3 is CSARVGGNLNTEAFF. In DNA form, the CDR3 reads TGCAGTGCTAGAGTAGGGGGGAACTTGAACACTGAAGCTTTCTTT.

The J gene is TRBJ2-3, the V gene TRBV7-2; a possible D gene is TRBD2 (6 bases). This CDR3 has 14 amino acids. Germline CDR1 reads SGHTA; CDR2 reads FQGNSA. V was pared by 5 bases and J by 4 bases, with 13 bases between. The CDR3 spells CASSKFRDSDTQYF. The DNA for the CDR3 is TGTGCCAGCAGCAAATTCCGGGACTCAGATACGCAGTATTTT.

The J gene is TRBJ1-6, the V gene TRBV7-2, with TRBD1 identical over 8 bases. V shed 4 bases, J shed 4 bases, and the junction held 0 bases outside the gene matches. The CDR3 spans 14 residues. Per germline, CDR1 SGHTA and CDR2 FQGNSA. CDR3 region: CASSWTGYNSPLHF. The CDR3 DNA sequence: TGTGCCAGCAGCTGGACAGGGTATAATTCACCCCTCCACTTT.

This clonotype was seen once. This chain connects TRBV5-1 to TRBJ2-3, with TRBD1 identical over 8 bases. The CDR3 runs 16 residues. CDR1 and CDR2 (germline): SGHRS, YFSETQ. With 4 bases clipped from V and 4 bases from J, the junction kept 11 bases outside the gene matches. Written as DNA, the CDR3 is TGCGCCAGCAGCCCTTCCGGACAGGGTTACTCAGATACGCAGTATTTT. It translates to CASSPSGQGYSDTQYF.

CDR3 DNA sequence: TGTGCCTGTCCCCGATCAGGGGCAGCTGAAGCTTTCTTT. The encoded protein is CACPRSGAAEAFF. This chain uses TRBV30 with TRBJ1-1, with a weak D call TRBD1 (6 bases). Germline loops: CDR1 GTSNPN, CDR2 SVGIG (reference sequence). Trimming cost V 6 bases and J 6 bases, with 17 bases left between them. The CDR3 consists of 13 residues.

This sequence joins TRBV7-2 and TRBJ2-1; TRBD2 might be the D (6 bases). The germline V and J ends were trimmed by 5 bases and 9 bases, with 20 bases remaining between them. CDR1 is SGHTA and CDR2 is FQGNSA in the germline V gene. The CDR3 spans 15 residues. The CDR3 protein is CASSRRTIFPVEQFF. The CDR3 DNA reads TGTGCCAGCAGCCGACGGACTATATTCCCAGTTGAGCAGTTCTTC.

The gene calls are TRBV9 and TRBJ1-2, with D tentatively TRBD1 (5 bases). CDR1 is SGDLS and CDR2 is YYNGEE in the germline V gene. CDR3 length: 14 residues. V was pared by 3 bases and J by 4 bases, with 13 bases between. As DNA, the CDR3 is TGTGCCAGCAGCGCCAGTGGGGGATCCTATGGCTACACCTTC. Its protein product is CASSASGGSYGYTF.

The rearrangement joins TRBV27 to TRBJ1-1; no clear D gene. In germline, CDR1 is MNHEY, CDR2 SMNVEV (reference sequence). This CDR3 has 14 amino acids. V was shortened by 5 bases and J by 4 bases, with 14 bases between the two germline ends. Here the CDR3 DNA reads TGTGCCAGCAGTGGGAGCCCCGGGAGCACTGAAGCTTTCTTT. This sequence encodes CASSGSPGSTEAFF.

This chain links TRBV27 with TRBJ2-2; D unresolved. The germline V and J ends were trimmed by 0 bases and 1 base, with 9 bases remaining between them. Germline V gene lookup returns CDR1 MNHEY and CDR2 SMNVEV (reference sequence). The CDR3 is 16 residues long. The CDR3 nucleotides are TGTGCCAGCAGTTTATCGGCCCCGAAGAACACCGGGGAGCTGTTTTTT. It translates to CASSLSAPKNTGELFF.

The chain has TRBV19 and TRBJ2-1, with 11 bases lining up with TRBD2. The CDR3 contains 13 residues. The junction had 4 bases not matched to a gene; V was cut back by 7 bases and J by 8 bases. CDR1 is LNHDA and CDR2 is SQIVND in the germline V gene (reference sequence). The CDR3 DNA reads TGTGCCAGTACCCTAGCGGGAGGTGATGAGCAGTTCTTC. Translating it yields CASTLAGGDEQFF.

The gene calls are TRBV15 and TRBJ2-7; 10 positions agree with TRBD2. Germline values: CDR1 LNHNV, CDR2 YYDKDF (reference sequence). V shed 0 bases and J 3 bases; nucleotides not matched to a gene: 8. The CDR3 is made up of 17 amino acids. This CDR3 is CATSREAASGGHYEQYF. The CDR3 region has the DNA TGTGCCACCAGCAGAGAGGCGGCTAGCGGGGGCCACTACGAGCAGTACTTC.

As DNA, the CDR3 is TGCGCCAGCCGTCCAACCCAGAACACCGGGGAGCTGTTTTTT. It translates to CASRPTQNTGELFF. The chain is built from TRBV5-1 and TRBJ2-2; no clear D gene. The CDR3 runs to 14 residues. V was trimmed by 7 bases and J by 1 base, leaving 11 bases between them. CDR1 and CDR2 from the germline V gene are SGHRS and YFSETQ.

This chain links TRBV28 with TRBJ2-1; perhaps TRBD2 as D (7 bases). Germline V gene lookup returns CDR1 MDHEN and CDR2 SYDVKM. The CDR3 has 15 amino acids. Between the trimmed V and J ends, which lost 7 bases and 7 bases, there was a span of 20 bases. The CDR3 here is CASTLRGRRGNEQFF. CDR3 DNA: TGTGCCAGCACCCTCAGGGGCAGGCGGGGGAATGAGCAGTTCTTC. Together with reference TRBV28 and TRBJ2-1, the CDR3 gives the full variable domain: DVKVTQSSRYLVKRTGEKVFLECVQDMDHENMFWYRQDPGLGLRLIYFSYDVKMKEKGDIPEGYSVSREKKERFSLILESASTNQTSMYLCASTLRGRRGNEQFFGPGTRLTVL.

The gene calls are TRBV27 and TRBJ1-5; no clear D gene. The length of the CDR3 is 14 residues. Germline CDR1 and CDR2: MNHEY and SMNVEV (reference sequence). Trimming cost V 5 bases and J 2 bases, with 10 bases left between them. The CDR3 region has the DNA TGTGCCAGCAGTGCGAGACAAGGCAATCAGCCCCAGCATTTT. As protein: CASSARQGNQPQHF.

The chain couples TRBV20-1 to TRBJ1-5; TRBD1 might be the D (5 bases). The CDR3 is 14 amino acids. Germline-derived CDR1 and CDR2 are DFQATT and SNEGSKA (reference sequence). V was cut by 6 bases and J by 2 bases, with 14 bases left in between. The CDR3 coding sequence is TGCAGTGCCCTCGGAGGGGCGGGCAATCAGCCCCAGCATTTT. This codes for CSALGGAGNQPQHF.

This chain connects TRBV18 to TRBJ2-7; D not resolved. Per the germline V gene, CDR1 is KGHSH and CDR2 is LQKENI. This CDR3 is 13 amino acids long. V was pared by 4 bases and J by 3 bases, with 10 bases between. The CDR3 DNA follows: TGTGCCAGCTCACGTTCGAGATTCTACGAGCAGTACTTC. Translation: CASSRSRFYEQYF.

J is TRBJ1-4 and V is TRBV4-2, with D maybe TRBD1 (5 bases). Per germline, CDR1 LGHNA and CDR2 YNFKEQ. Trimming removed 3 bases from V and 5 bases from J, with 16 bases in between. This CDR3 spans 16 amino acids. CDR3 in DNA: TGTGCCAGCAGCCAGCCTCGAGGGGAGCCGAATGAAAAACTGTTTTTT. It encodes CASSQPRGEPNEKLFF.

The CDR3 is CASSRLEGFYGYTF. In nucleotides, the CDR3 is TGTGCCAGCAGTAGACTGGAGGGTTTCTATGGCTACACCTTC. V is TRBV28 and J is TRBJ1-2; D unclear. Germline V gene data show CDR1 as MDHEN and CDR2 as SYDVKM. The CDR3 sequence is 14 residues long. Trimming took 5 bases from V and 4 from J, leaving 14 bases between them.

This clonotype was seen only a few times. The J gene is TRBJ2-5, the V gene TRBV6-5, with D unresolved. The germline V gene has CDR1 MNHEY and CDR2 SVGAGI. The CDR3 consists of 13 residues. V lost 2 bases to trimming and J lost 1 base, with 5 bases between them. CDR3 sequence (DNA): TGTGCCAGCAGTTACCCGGGCCAAGAGACCCAGTACTTC. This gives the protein CASSYPGQETQYF.

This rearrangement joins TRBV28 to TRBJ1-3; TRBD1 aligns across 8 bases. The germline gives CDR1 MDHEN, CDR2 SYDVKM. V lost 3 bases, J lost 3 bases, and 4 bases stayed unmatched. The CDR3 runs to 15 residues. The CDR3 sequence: CASSFPGGYGNTIYF. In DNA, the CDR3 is TGTGCCAGCAGTTTCCCAGGGGGCTATGGAAACACCATATATTTT.

The CDR3 nucleotides are TGTGCCAGCTCACCGCCCCGGACAGGCTCTGGAAACACCATATATTTT. Its protein is CASSPPRTGSGNTIYF. V gene TRBV18 combines with J gene TRBJ1-3; 7 bases agree with TRBD1. V dropped 3 bases and J dropped 0; count of bases not matched to a gene: 5. Germline CDR1 reads KGHSH; CDR2 reads LQKENI. CDR3 length equals 16 residues.

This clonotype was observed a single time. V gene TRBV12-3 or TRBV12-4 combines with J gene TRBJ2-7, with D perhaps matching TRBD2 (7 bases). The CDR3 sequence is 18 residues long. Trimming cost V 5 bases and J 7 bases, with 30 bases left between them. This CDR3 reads CASSPGWGGEVGFWEQYF. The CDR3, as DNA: TGTGCCAGCAGTCCCGGGTGGGGGGGCGAGGTAGGTTTTTGGGAGCAGTACTTC.

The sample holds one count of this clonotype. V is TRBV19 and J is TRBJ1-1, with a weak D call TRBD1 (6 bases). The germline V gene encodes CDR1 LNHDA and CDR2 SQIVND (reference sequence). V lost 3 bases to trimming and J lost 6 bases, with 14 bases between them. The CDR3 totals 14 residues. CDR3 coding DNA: TGTGCCAGTAGTATTGGCGACAGGCGGGCTGAAGCTTTCTTT. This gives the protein CASSIGDRRAEAFF.

The CDR3 DNA sequence: TGCAGTGCTAGCTCCGACAGGGACTATGGCTACACCTTC. This sequence encodes CSASSDRDYGYTF. The gene calls are TRBV20-1 and TRBJ1-2; TRBD1 matches at 7 bases. The CDR3 totals 13 residues. With V trimmed by 3 bases and J by 3 bases, 4 bases remained unmatched. Germline V lookup: CDR1 DFQATT, CDR2 SNEGSKA (reference sequence).